The 26 T cell receptor beta chains presented below share a single source sample, sequenced in a study of vaccination effects on CD4 cells after COVID-19 (dated by TCRdb to the early 2020s). No cognate antigen is known for these TCRs. To identify antigen-specific CD4+ T cell clonotypes by their expansion, the ViraFEST assay first stimulated PBMC with viral peptide pools and then applied TCR sequencing. After less than eleven days of culture, CD4+ T cells were isolated with the EasySep CD4+ T cell isolation kit. Participants received two doses of either the BNT162b2 or the mRNA-1273 mRNA SARS-CoV-2 vaccine. The library was produced with the immunoSEQ multiplex PCR assay. Sourced from immuneACCESS, this table was stored by TCRdb with only in-frame sequences that have V and J called. A share of the clones is absent; for the studies checked, an unresolved V gene accounts for under half, and the remainder has no known explanation. Across this sample there are more than 20,000 clones, with 60% to 80% seen only once. The biggest ten clones account for roughly 6% of the sample.

The sequences come from CD4+ T cells from PBMCs cultured with SARS-CoV-2 spike peptides, collected after COVID-19 vaccination. The meaning of the sample's cell subset or site label: SARS-CoV-2 spike overlapping peptide pool stimulation. The receptors here all came from a human donor who received a COVID-19 vaccine. Some clones in this sample may be carry-over from other donors' samples.

This clone was observed once. The rearrangement joins TRBV2 to TRBJ2-5; 8 positions match TRBD1. This CDR3 is 13 amino acids long. Trimming removed 3 bases from V and 5 bases from J; junction bases left unmatched: 2. The germline V gene encodes CDR1 SNHLY and CDR2 FYNNEI. The CDR3: CASSDRGRETQYF. CDR3 DNA sequence: TGTGCCAGCAGTGACAGGGGGCGGGAGACCCAGTACTTC.

This clone was observed a few times. V and J are TRBV21-1 and TRBJ2-7; TRBD2 reflects the table's D call only, with no check against the DNA. TRBV21-1 is shown as a pseudogene. The CDR3 has 15 residues. The CDR3 DNA follows: TGTGCCAGCAGCAAAGTATGGGTTCCTGCGGACGAGCAGTACGTC. Protein: CASSKVWVPADEQYV.

This rearrangement joins TRBV6-5 to TRBJ1-2; TRBD1 matches 9 bases. The CDR3 is 15 residues long. The germline V gene encodes CDR1 MNHEY and CDR2 SVGAGI. V lost 3 bases and J lost 2; bases outside the gene matches: 4. The CDR3 nucleotides are TGTGCCAGCAGTTATTGGGACAGGGAAAACTATGGCTACACCTTC. Its translation is CASSYWDRENYGYTF.

The chain carries TRBV2 and TRBJ2-4, with D unresolved. V was pared by 4 bases and J by 0 bases, with 10 bases between. The CDR3 has 15 amino acids. Germline V gene sequence: CDR1 SNHLY, CDR2 FYNNEI. CDR3 sequence (DNA): TGTGCCAGCAGTGTAAGGGCTATAGCCAAAAACATTCAGTACTTC. The encoded protein is CASSVRAIAKNIQYF.

J is TRBJ1-1 and V is TRBV5-1; D gene uncertain. V was clipped by 0 bases and J by 4 bases, with 13 bases between them. Germline V lookup: CDR1 SGHRS, CDR2 YFSETQ. The CDR3 totals 15 residues. As DNA, the CDR3 is TGCGCCAGCAGCTTGGAGACTTCAGGCCTCACTGAAGCTTTCTTT. Translated, it gives CASSLETSGLTEAFF.

The gene calls are TRBV10-2 and TRBJ2-1, with 8 nucleotides matching TRBD2. This CDR3 comprises 14 residues. Germline CDR1 WSHSY, CDR2 SAAADI. V shed 11 bases and J 2 bases; nucleotides not matched to a gene: 8. In nucleotides, the CDR3 is TGCGCCTCAGCAGCGGGGGCGACCTACAATGAGCAGTTCTTC. This codes for CASAAGATYNEQFF.

The sample holds a few counts of this clone. CDR3 bases: TGTGCCAGCAGTTCACTTAGGACAGGGGCGAACACTGAAGCTTTCTTT. Its protein is CASSSLRTGANTEAFF. The V and J genes are TRBV27 and TRBJ1-1; the match to TRBD1 covers 9 bases. CDR1 is MNHEY, CDR2 SMNVEV, per germline (reference sequence). V was clipped by 4 bases and J by 1 base; unmatched bases: 7. The CDR3 is made up of 16 amino acids.

The rearrangement joins TRBV5-1 to TRBJ2-5, with 13 nucleotides matching TRBD2. V lost 4 bases to trimming and J lost 5 bases; unmatched junction nucleotides: 14. The CDR3 has 18 residues. The V gene's germline CDR1 is SGHRS and CDR2 YFSETQ. CDR3 in DNA: TGCGCCAGCAGCCCACCGACTAGCGGGGGGCGCATTCGGGAGACCCAGTACTTC. Its translation is CASSPPTSGGRIRETQYF.

The chain couples TRBV6-6 to TRBJ2-3, with TRBD2 as a possible D gene (6 bases). V lost 8 bases and J lost 1, with 7 bases in between. CDR1 is MNHNY and CDR2 is SVGAGI in the germline V gene (reference sequence). This CDR3 has 12 amino acids. CDR3 in DNA: TGTGCCAGCCGCGGGGGCACAGATACGCAGTATTTT. Encoded protein: CASRGGTDTQYF.

The chain has TRBV7-2 and TRBJ2-1; D remains unclear. Germline CDR1 and CDR2: SGHTA and FQGNSA. The CDR3 loop spans 14 amino acids. V lost 1 base and J lost 3, with 7 bases in between. As DNA, the CDR3 is TGTGCCAGCAGCTTAGTGTTAGGCTACAATGAGCAGTTCTTC. Protein product: CASSLVLGYNEQFF.

The chain is built from TRBV4-3 and TRBJ2-3, with a tentative D call TRBD1 (6 bases). CDR3 length: 16 residues. Germline V CDR1 and CDR2: LGHNA, YSLEER. Between the trimmed V and J ends, which lost 2 bases and 3 bases, there was a span of 15 bases. The CDR3 sequence is CASSQTPSRGTDTQYF. The CDR3 coding sequence is TGCGCCAGCAGCCAAACCCCGTCCAGGGGAACAGATACGCAGTATTTT.

The chain links TRBV19 to TRBJ1-2, with D hard to call. V lost 1 base and J lost 4, with 7 bases in between. CDR1 is LNHDA, CDR2 SQIVND, per germline (reference sequence). CDR3 length equals 13 residues. CDR3 nucleotides: TGTGCCAGTAGTATAGGGGAAAGCTATGGCTACACCTTC. Encoded protein: CASSIGESYGYTF.

V gene TRBV5-4 combines with J gene TRBJ1-2; D not certain. With 4 bases removed from V and 2 bases from J, the gap between germline ends came to 12 bases. The CDR3 loop spans 14 amino acids. CDR1 SGHNT and CDR2 YYREEE come from the germline V gene (reference sequence). CDR3 sequence (DNA): TGTGCCAGCAGCATTTGGACCGGGAACTATGGCTACACCTTC. Its translation is CASSIWTGNYGYTF.

This rearrangement joins TRBV24-1 to TRBJ2-1, with TRBD1 as a possible D gene (5 bases). CDR3 length equals 15 residues. V was clipped by 0 bases and J by 3 bases, with 8 bases between them. CDR1 is KGHDR and CDR2 is SFDVKD in the germline V gene. The CDR3 bases are TGTGCCACCAGTGATTTGACCAGGGACTACAATGAGCAGTTCTTC. This gives the protein CATSDLTRDYNEQFF.

The rearrangement uses TRBV4-3 and TRBJ1-6; a possible D gene is TRBD1 (5 bases). Germline values: CDR1 LGHNA, CDR2 YSLEER. The CDR3 covers 15 residues. The ends were cut back, 1 base at V and 6 bases at J, with 10 bases in the middle. The DNA for the CDR3 is TGCGCCAGCAGCCAAGCCGGGCAGGGTAATTCACCCCTCCACTTT. Its translation is CASSQAGQGNSPLHF.

The rearrangement uses TRBV9 and TRBJ1-4; tentatively, D is TRBD1 (5 bases). V was cut by 0 bases and J by 7 bases, with 19 bases left in between. This CDR3 spans 17 amino acids. From germline, CDR1 is SGDLS and CDR2 YYNGEE. CDR3 residues: CASSVDDRGEFFEKLFF. The CDR3, as DNA: TGTGCCAGCAGCGTAGATGATCGAGGGGAATTTTTTGAAAAACTGTTTTTT.

The chain carries TRBV28 and TRBJ2-5; tentatively, D is TRBD1 (5 bases). Germline V lookup: CDR1 MDHEN, CDR2 SYDVKM. Deletions cut 1 base from V and 6 bases from J, with 12 bases between. The CDR3 is 14 residues long. The CDR3 here is CASSLLGRAKTQYF. CDR3 nucleotides: TGTGCCAGCAGTTTATTGGGCAGGGCGAAGACCCAGTACTTC.

The genes are TRBV5-5 and TRBJ2-1, with a weak D call TRBD2 (6 bases). Germline assignment: CDR1 SGHKS and CDR2 YYEKEE (reference sequence). This CDR3 has 14 residues. Between the trimmed V and J ends, which lost 4 bases and 6 bases, there was a span of 14 bases. The CDR3 reads CASSLRAGINEQFF. CDR3 DNA sequence: TGTGCCAGCAGCCTACGGGCGGGGATCAATGAGCAGTTCTTC.

Note on this clone: The sample carries other DNA sequences with the same CDR3. The rearrangement links TRBV3-1 (or the pseudogene TRBV3-2) to TRBJ2-5; no definite D call. The germline V gene has CDR1 LGHDT and CDR2 YNNKEL (reference sequence). CDR3 length: 12 residues. With 0 bases removed from V and 4 bases from J, the gap between germline ends came to 3 bases. In nucleotides, the CDR3 is TGTGCCAGCAGCCAAGACCGAGAGACCCAGTACTTC. Protein: CASSQDRETQYF.

The chain uses TRBV12-3 or TRBV12-4 and TRBJ1-5; possibly TRBD1 for D (5 bases). The CDR3 consists of 13 residues. Trimming pared 3 bases from V and 5 bases from J, leaving 8 bases between. This CDR3 is CASSLEGDQPQHF. In DNA form, the CDR3 reads TGTGCCAGCAGTTTGGAAGGGGATCAGCCCCAGCATTTT.

The J gene is TRBJ2-7, the V gene TRBV27; D uncertain. V lost 2 bases to trimming and J lost 2 bases, with 13 bases between them. The CDR3 spans 15 residues. Germline V gene lookup returns CDR1 MNHEY and CDR2 SMNVEV (reference sequence). DNA of the CDR3: TGTGCCAGCAGTTTAAATGGGCTCGATCCCTACGAGCAGTACGTC. Translation: CASSLNGLDPYEQYV.

V usage is TRBV4-1 and J usage is TRBJ2-2; TRBD2 matches at 8 bases. Unmatched junction bases numbered 4, after V lost 4 bases and J lost 0 bases. The CDR3 runs to 16 residues. CDR1 is MGHRA and CDR2 is YSYEKL in the germline V gene. CDR3 sequence reads: CASSPQRGPNTGELFF. Written as DNA, the CDR3 is TGCGCCAGCAGCCCCCAGCGGGGGCCGAACACCGGGGAGCTGTTTTTT.

The rearrangement joins TRBV5-8 to TRBJ2-1, with TRBD2 matching over 8 bases. Looked up from germline, CDR1 is SGHTS and CDR2 is YDEGEE. There are 12 residues in the CDR3. The V segment lost 4 bases and the J segment 9 bases; nucleotides outside the gene matches: 3. Here the CDR3 reads CASSRGGTEQFF. The CDR3 nucleotides read TGTGCCAGCAGCCGCGGGGGGACTGAGCAGTTCTTC.

This clone has only a few counts. The chain recombines TRBV12-3 or TRBV12-4 with TRBJ1-3; D is unresolved. This CDR3 region has 11 residues. Trimming pared 5 bases from V and 4 bases from J, leaving 3 bases between. As DNA, the CDR3 is TGTGCCAGCAGTGCGGGAAACACCATATATTTT. Translation: CASSAGNTIYF.

This sequence joins TRBV6-5 and TRBJ2-7; TRBD1 matches 8 bases. The V and J ends lost 6 bases and 7 bases, in that order; junction bases with no gene match: 14. The CDR3 extends over 15 amino acids. Germline lookup yields CDR1 MNHEY and CDR2 SVGAGI. CDR3 DNA: TGTGCCAGCAGCCAAAGGGCAGGGGGCTTGGGGGAGCAGTACGTC. This codes for CASSQRAGGLGEQYV.

A single count supports this clone. The chain carries TRBV5-1 and TRBJ2-3, with TRBD2 identical over 7 bases. Germline V gives CDR1 SGHRS, CDR2 YFSETQ. With V trimmed by 6 bases and J by 3 bases, 7 bases remained unmatched. The CDR3 has 14 residues. The CDR3 protein is CASNTLGGTDTQYF. CDR3 nucleotides: TGCGCCAGCAACACCCTGGGGGGGACAGATACGCAGTATTTT.